Below, 16 T cell receptor beta chains from the same sample are listed, as sequenced in a study of T cell clonotyping in hematopoietic cell transplantation. Here immunoSEQ multiplex PCR was the method, and the copy in TCRdb shows in-frame clones only, minus some. The sample comprises 5,500 to 7,500 clones, approximately 80% of which are singletons, and around a third rests with the top ten. Sequencing used PBMCs, obtained 100 days after allogeneic stem cell transplant. The receptor source for this set is a female patient younger than 45 who had an allogeneic stem cell transplant, so the T cells may come from the graft donor. Some clones in this sample may be carry-over from other donors' samples.

The chain has TRBV21-1 and TRBJ2-6; TRBD1, the table's D call, was not compared with the DNA. TRBV21-1 is assigned pseudogene status. The CDR3 is 20 residues long. CDR3: CASSKAGSGQGPTGANVLTF. The CDR3 DNA sequence: TGTGCCAGCAGCAAAGCTGGGTCGGGACAGGGTCCGACGGGGGCCAACGTCCTGACTTTC.

The V and J genes are TRBV5-6 and TRBJ1-2, with unresolved D. CDR1 SGHDT and CDR2 YYEEEE come from the germline V gene. This CDR3 is built from 12 residues. Trimming took off 2 bases at V and 5 bases at J, with 7 bases between the two ends. This chain's CDR3 is CASSFRPYGYTF. The DNA of the CDR3 is TGTGCCAGCAGCTTTAGGCCTTATGGCTACACCTTC.

The CDR3 is CASSEQRQGSSGNTIYF. The CDR3 DNA sequence: TGTGCCAGCAGTGAGCAACGACAGGGCAGCTCTGGAAACACCATATATTTT. This chain links TRBV2 with TRBJ1-3; TRBD1 aligns across 7 bases. The germline gives CDR1 SNHLY, CDR2 FYNNEI. V trimming: 3 bases; J trimming: 0 bases; junction bases outside the gene matches: 8. The CDR3 is made up of 17 amino acids.

This clone has more than one count but fewer than ten. J is TRBJ2-2 and V is TRBV6-6; TRBD1 matches at 10 bases. The CDR3 extends over 16 amino acids. The germline gives CDR1 MNHNY, CDR2 SVGAGI (reference sequence). Trimming at V came to 4 bases and at J to 5 bases, leaving 7 bases not matched to a gene. DNA of the CDR3: TGTGCCAGCAGTTGGGGACAGGGGTGGGGGACCGGGGAGCTGTTTTTT. It yields the protein CASSWGQGWGTGELFF.

The rearrangement uses TRBV2 and TRBJ1-3, with D hard to call. Per the germline V gene, CDR1 is SNHLY and CDR2 is FYNNEI. The CDR3 is 12 amino acids. V lost 6 bases and J 0 bases, leaving 3 bases between the germline ends. CDR3 protein: CASRISGNTIYF. The DNA of the CDR3 is TGTGCCAGCAGAATCTCTGGAAACACCATATATTTT.

This chain joins TRBV16 and TRBJ1-1; 8 nucleotides align to TRBD1. This CDR3 is built from 15 residues. In germline, CDR1 is KGHSY, CDR2 FQNENV. The V and J ends lost 3 bases and 6 bases, in that order; junction bases with no gene match: 9. As DNA, the CDR3 is TGTGCCAGCAGCCATCACATCCAGGGGGCAGCTGAAGCTTTCTTT. Its protein is CASSHHIQGAAEAFF.

The CDR3 region is CASSTGGPPPLHF. CDR3 in DNA: TGTGCCAGCAGCACGGGGGGCCCGCCACCCCTCCACTTT. The rearrangement uses TRBV2 and TRBJ1-6; D perhaps matches TRBD1 (6 bases). Germline lookup yields CDR1 SNHLY and CDR2 FYNNEI. The CDR3 has 13 residues. V lost 6 bases to trimming and J lost 11 bases, with 14 bases between them.

The genes are TRBV19 and TRBJ2-3; D not resolved. Germline lookup yields CDR1 LNHDA and CDR2 SQIVND (reference sequence). V dropped 9 bases and J dropped 2 bases, with 6 bases sitting between them. This CDR3 spans 11 amino acids. The CDR3 bases are TGTGCCAGCAAATACACAGATACGCAGTATTTT. Its protein is CASKYTDTQYF.

The CDR3 sequence: CASSLRGVQETQYF. CDR3 DNA sequence: TGTGCCAGCAGCTTAAGGGGAGTGCAAGAGACCCAGTACTTC. The rearrangement uses TRBV7-2 and TRBJ2-5, with D perhaps TRBD1 or TRBD2 (5 bases each). The CDR3 has 14 residues. V lost 2 bases and J lost 2, with 9 bases in between. CDR1 and CDR2 from the germline V gene are SGHTA and FQGNSA.

V usage is TRBV21-1 and J usage is TRBJ1-2. TRBV21-1 is a documented pseudogene. CDR3 length: 15 amino acids. The CDR3 loop is CASSKDDGGNYGYTF. CDR3 nucleotide sequence: TGTGCCAGCAGCAAAGATGACGGGGGGAACTATGGCTACACCTTC.

The gene calls are TRBV5-6 and TRBJ1-1; 7 nucleotides match TRBD1. The germline V gene encodes CDR1 SGHDT and CDR2 YYEEEE. The V segment lost 4 bases and the J segment 5 bases; nucleotides outside the gene matches: 5. The CDR3 is 13 residues long. CDR3 residues: CASSQGQTTEAFF. CDR3 sequence (DNA): TGTGCCAGCAGCCAGGGACAGACTACTGAAGCTTTCTTT. The variable domain in full, with the rest retrieved from reference TRBV5-6 and TRBJ1-1, is DAGVTQSPTHLIKTRGQQVTLRCSPKSGHDTVSWYQQALGQGPQFIFQYYEEEERQRGNFPDRFSGHQFPNYSSELNVNALLLGDSALYLCASSQGQTTEAFFGQGTRLTVV.

The gene calls are TRBV6-5 and TRBJ2-7, with 8 bases matching TRBD1. Trimming at V came to 6 bases and at J to 6 bases, leaving 10 bases not matched to a gene. Germline CDR1 and CDR2: MNHEY and SVGAGI. The CDR3 is 14 residues long. CDR3 sequence reads: CASSRDRWGGEQYF. DNA of the CDR3: TGTGCCAGCAGCCGGGACAGGTGGGGTGGCGAGCAGTACTTC.

The V call is TRBV13, the J call TRBJ1-6, with a weak D call TRBD1 (5 bases). Germline V gives CDR1 PRHDT, CDR2 FYEKMQ (reference sequence). The V end was cut by 0 bases, the J end by 8 bases, with 17 bases between. The CDR3 sequence is 17 residues long. CDR3 coding DNA: TGTGCCAGCAGCTTAGGCTCCCGGGACGGCAAGTATTCACCCCTCCACTTT. Residues: CASSLGSRDGKYSPLHF.

The chain uses TRBV5-1 and TRBJ2-7, with D unresolved. V lost 1 base, J lost 4 bases, and 6 bases lay in between. The CDR3 has 12 residues. Germline CDR1 SGHRS, CDR2 YFSETQ. CDR3: CASSLSQYEQYF. CDR3 coding DNA: TGCGCCAGCAGCTTGTCACAGTACGAGCAGTACTTC.

With regard to this clone: A junction end diverges from the germline sequence, so it may reflect a read error. This rearrangement joins TRBV7-7 to TRBJ2-1, with D possibly being TRBD2 (5 bases). This CDR3 spans 16 amino acids. Germline V CDR1 and CDR2: SSHAT, FNYEAQ (reference sequence). The CDR3 sequence: CASSLDIANGVNEQFF. The CDR3 DNA follows: TGTGCTAGCAGCTTAGACATCGCCAACGGGGTCAATGAGCAGTTCTTC.

This chain connects TRBV5-1 to TRBJ2-2; TRBD2 agrees at 8 bases. The V gene end was trimmed by 2 bases and the J gene end by 2 bases; junction bases not matched to a gene: 5. The CDR3 covers 16 residues. CDR1 and CDR2 from the germline V gene are SGHRS and YFSETQ. The CDR3 region has the DNA TGCGCCAGCAGCTTCCAGACTAGCGCTAACACCGGGGAGCTGTTTTTT. It encodes CASSFQTSANTGELFF.